These 6 T cell receptor beta chains were sequenced from one sample in a study of a mutant IDH1 vaccine in newly diagnosed glioma. The time point here: week 11, during vaccination. Every single dose of the vaccine, 300 ug of mutant IDH1 20-mer peptide, came with topical imiquimod. Antigens of these TCRs are unknown. Sequencing used immunoSEQ multiplex PCR; TCRdb keeps in-frame clones, though not all of them. The table lists 50,000 to 65,000 clones, 90% to 95% of them singletons. The sequences come from PBMCs, collected from a glioma patient whose treatment included an IDH1 peptide vaccine. These receptor sequences come from a man over 45 with glioma.

The rearrangement links TRBV29-1 to TRBJ2-3; 8 bases map to TRBD1. Trimming took 6 bases from V and 5 from J; bases not matched to a gene: 16. The CDR3 sequence is 16 residues long. Germline V lookup: CDR1 SQVTM, CDR2 ANQGSEA. The CDR3 reads CSVRAGGRGLGDTQYF. CDR3 bases: TGCAGCGTCCGCGCTGGAGGCAGGGGGCTAGGAGATACGCAGTATTTT.

This clone came up once. The gene calls are TRBV13 and TRBJ1-3, with 11 bases that match TRBD1. J gave up 4 bases and V 2 bases, and 4 bases lay outside the gene matches. The V gene's germline CDR1 is PRHDT and CDR2 FYEKMQ (reference sequence). The CDR3 is 16 amino acids. DNA for the CDR3: TGTGCCAGCAGCTTACTCGGGACAGGGGGAGGAAACACCATATATTTT. Translating gives CASSLLGTGGGNTIYF.

The V and J genes are TRBV5-6 and TRBJ1-4; weak D call: TRBD1 (6 bases). Germline CDR1 is SGHDT and CDR2 is YYEEEE. V shed 4 bases and J shed 13 bases, with 14 bases lying between them. The CDR3 sequence is 12 residues long. This CDR3 is CASSLQGRALFF. In nucleotides, the CDR3 is TGTGCCAGCAGCCTCCAGGGGAGGGCACTGTTTTTT.

This clone came up once. The chain carries TRBV4-2 and TRBJ1-1, with D perhaps TRBD1 (6 bases). In germline, CDR1 is LGHNA, CDR2 YNFKEQ. The V gene lost 0 bases and the J gene lost 11 bases, with 19 bases spanning the gap. The CDR3 spans 15 residues. The CDR3 loop is CASSQDLVGGRLAFF. For the CDR3, the DNA is TGTGCCAGCAGCCAAGATTTAGTCGGGGGCCGCTTGGCTTTCTTT.

The chain uses TRBV5-5 and TRBJ1-5; the D is unclear. Germline values: CDR1 SGHKS, CDR2 YYEKEE (reference sequence). The V gene lost 1 base and the J gene lost 0 bases, with 11 bases spanning the gap. This CDR3 is 16 amino acids long. CDR3 amino acids: CASSLLAGVSNQPQHF. CDR3 DNA: TGTGCCAGCAGCTTGTTGGCGGGAGTTAGCAATCAGCCCCAGCATTTT. Full variable domain (remainder filled in from reference TRBV5-5 and TRBJ1-5): DAGVTQSPTHLIKTRGQQVTLRCSPISGHKSVSWYQQVLGQGPQFIFQYYEKEERGRGNFPDRFSARQFPNYSSELNVNALLLGDSALYLCASSLLAGVSNQPQHFGDGTRLSIL.

The chain is built from TRBV7-9 and TRBJ2-7; D remains ambiguous. CDR1 and CDR2 (germline): SEHNR, FQNEAQ (reference sequence). The CDR3 runs 13 residues. V was shortened by 8 bases and J by 2 bases, with 13 bases between the two germline ends. CDR3 DNA: TGTGCCAGCGGAGTATCGCCTACCTACGAGCAGTACTTC. It encodes CASGVSPTYEQYF.